Each of the 22 T cell receptor beta chains below was sequenced from the same sample in a study of identifying expanded T cells in peripheral blood. Here immunoSEQ multiplex PCR was the method, and the copy in TCRdb shows in-frame clones only, minus some. The table includes some 91,000 clones, 88% detected once. The specimen was blood. The receptors stem from a person aged 18 to 70 in good health.

In this sample, this clone turned up a few times. This chain connects TRBV4-2 to TRBJ2-1; 12 bases line up with TRBD2. This CDR3 region has 16 residues. Germline V gene sequence: CDR1 LGHNA, CDR2 YNFKEQ. The V segment lost 0 bases and the J segment 6 bases; nucleotides outside the gene matches: 3. The CDR3 region is CASSQDASGGANEQFF. The CDR3, as DNA: TGTGCCAGCAGCCAAGATGCTAGCGGGGGGGCCAATGAGCAGTTCTTC.

The chain uses TRBV7-2 and TRBJ1-2; 7 bases are a match to TRBD1. Germline values: CDR1 SGHTA, CDR2 FQGNSA. The CDR3 runs to 16 residues. J gave up 4 bases and V 5 bases, and 13 bases lay outside the gene matches. CDR3 residues: CASSTLPKGAGYGYTF. CDR3 DNA: TGTGCCAGCAGCACGCTTCCAAAGGGGGCTGGCTATGGCTACACCTTC.

This clone was seen once. This rearrangement joins TRBV25-1 to TRBJ2-2; 8 nucleotides align to TRBD1. The CDR3 runs 12 residues. The germline gives CDR1 MGHDK, CDR2 SYGVNS. V dropped 3 bases and J dropped 14; count of bases not matched to a gene: 5. The chain's CDR3 is CASSDGQGELFF. CDR3 nucleotide sequence: TGTGCCAGCAGTGACGGACAGGGTGAACTGTTTTTT. The entire variable domain, with the rest obtained from reference TRBV25-1 and TRBJ2-2, is as follows: EADIYQTPRYLVIGTGKKITLECSQTMGHDKMYWYQQDPGMELHLIHYSYGVNSTEKGDLSSESTVSRIRTEHFPLTLESARPSHTSQYLCASSDGQGELFFGEGSRLTVL.

The chain uses TRBV19 and TRBJ2-3; 8 bases are shared with TRBD2. V lost 1 base, J lost 4 bases, and 4 bases stayed unmatched. The CDR3 contains 15 residues. Germline loops: CDR1 LNHDA, CDR2 SQIVND (reference sequence). CDR3 bases: TGTGCCAGTAGTATAGGTCTAGCGGGCTCAGATACGCAGTATTTT. It yields the protein CASSIGLAGSDTQYF.

This chain's CDR3 is CASSEATGGYNEQFF. The DNA for the CDR3 is TGTGCCAGCAGTGAAGCGACAGGGGGGTACAATGAGCAGTTCTTC. This chain joins TRBV6-1 and TRBJ2-1, with 9 bases that match TRBD1. The CDR3 length is 15 residues. The J segment lost 4 bases and the V segment lost 0 bases, leaving 1 base of the junction unmatched. CDR1 and CDR2 from the germline V gene are MNHNS and SASEGT.

This clone was seen once. This chain joins TRBV19 and TRBJ1-5, with D perhaps matching TRBD1 (5 bases). Trimming left V 10 bases short and J 1 base short, with 11 bases between. Germline V CDR1 and CDR2: LNHDA, SQIVND (reference sequence). The CDR3 length is 13 residues. The CDR3: CATHDRSNQPQHF. CDR3 DNA sequence: TGTGCCACTCATGACAGAAGCAATCAGCCCCAGCATTTT.

The V gene is TRBV7-8, the J gene TRBJ2-5; 14 nucleotides align to TRBD2. There are 16 residues in the CDR3. Per germline, CDR1 SGHVS and CDR2 FQNEAQ. The V gene end was trimmed by 5 bases and the J gene end by 5 bases; junction bases not matched to a gene: 7. CDR3 region: CASSKMGLAGVETQYF. CDR3 nucleotides: TGTGCCAGCAGCAAGATGGGACTAGCGGGAGTGGAGACCCAGTACTTC.

The chain couples TRBV15 to TRBJ2-5; D is tentatively TRBD1 or TRBD2 (5 bases each). CDR3 length: 14 amino acids. Germline CDR1 LNHNV, CDR2 YYDKDF (reference sequence). Trimming removed 3 bases at V and 0 bases at J, with 8 bases between. The CDR3 nucleotides are TGTGCCACCAGCAGGGGACGGAACCAAGAGACCCAGTACTTC. Translating gives CATSRGRNQETQYF.

The chain couples TRBV25-1 to TRBJ1-6; D remains ambiguous. V was trimmed by 5 bases and J by 5 bases, leaving 10 bases between them. Germline CDR1 MGHDK, CDR2 SYGVNS. This CDR3 has 14 residues. The CDR3 reads CASSPVGHNSPLHF. CDR3 bases: TGTGCCAGCAGTCCCGTAGGTCATAATTCACCCCTCCACTTT.

This clone was recorded at least ten times. The chain carries TRBV9 and TRBJ1-3; D call uncertain. The CDR3 is 15 residues long. V lost 0 bases and J lost 3, with 10 bases in between. Germline CDR1 and CDR2: SGDLS and YYNGEE. The CDR3, as DNA: TGTGCCAGCAGCGTAGAGGAAGGATATGGAAACACCATATATTTT. As protein: CASSVEEGYGNTIYF.

The V and J genes are TRBV14 and TRBJ2-7; unclear D gene. Germline assignment: CDR1 SGHDN and CDR2 FVKESK. V lost 4 bases and J 5 bases, leaving 18 bases between the germline ends. The CDR3 length is 15 residues. The CDR3 sequence: CASSPFGRTKDEQYF. The DNA for the CDR3 is TGTGCCAGCAGCCCGTTCGGACGCACCAAGGACGAGCAGTACTTC.

The gene calls are TRBV5-4 and TRBJ2-7, with D tentatively TRBD1 (6 bases). V was pared by 5 bases and J by 4 bases, with 13 bases between. The CDR3 is 13 residues long. Per germline, CDR1 SGHNT and CDR2 YYREEE (reference sequence). Here the CDR3 reads CASRPGTSYEQYF. The CDR3 DNA sequence: TGTGCCAGCAGACCTGGGACATCATACGAGCAGTACTTC.

The V and J genes are TRBV5-6 and TRBJ1-1, with TRBD1 identical over 7 bases. Losses at the gene ends were 5 bases for V and 3 bases for J; bases not matched to a gene: 16. Germline V lookup: CDR1 SGHDT, CDR2 YYEEEE. This CDR3 is built from 17 residues. CDR3 coding DNA: TGTGCCAGCAGTTACACAAGGGGGCGCGTCGGGGACACTGAAGCTTTCTTT. Its translation: CASSYTRGRVGDTEAFF. Combining the CDR3 with reference TRBV5-6 and TRBJ1-1 gives the whole variable domain DAGVTQSPTHLIKTRGQQVTLRCSPKSGHDTVSWYQQALGQGPQFIFQYYEEEERQRGNFPDRFSGHQFPNYSSELNVNALLLGDSALYLCASSYTRGRVGDTEAFFGQGTRLTVV.

This clone came up once. J is TRBJ1-4 and V is TRBV19; 8 nucleotides match TRBD1. With V trimmed by 1 base and J by 7 bases, 2 bases remained unmatched. This CDR3 comprises 14 residues. Germline V gives CDR1 LNHDA, CDR2 SQIVND (reference sequence). Here the CDR3 DNA reads TGTGCCAGTAGTATAGGTACAGGGGGTGAAAAACTGTTTTTT. It translates to CASSIGTGGEKLFF.

The table lists this clone with a count of one. In DNA form, the CDR3 reads TGTGCCAGCAGCTTGGCCTTCGGGACAGGGCACGAGCAGTACTTC. This codes for CASSLAFGTGHEQYF. The chain is built from TRBV5-8 and TRBJ2-7; 9 nucleotides agree with TRBD1. J gave up 5 bases and V 0 bases, and 6 bases lay outside the gene matches. CDR1 and CDR2 from the germline V gene are SGHTS and YDEGEE. This CDR3 is 15 amino acids long.

This rearrangement joins TRBV7-6 to TRBJ1-4, with a tentative D call TRBD1 (5 bases). Germline V gene lookup returns CDR1 SGHVS and CDR2 FNYEAQ. The germline V and J ends were trimmed by 5 bases and 4 bases, with 14 bases remaining between them. This CDR3 is 15 amino acids long. The CDR3 bases are TGTGCCAGCAGCGGGGAGGGACTGTATAATGAAAAACTGTTTTTT. It codes for CASSGEGLYNEKLFF.

The chain joins TRBV7-3 to TRBJ2-2; D is uncertain. V gave up 3 bases and J gave up 4 bases, with 6 bases separating them. Germline V CDR1 and CDR2: SGHTA, FQGTGA. CDR3 size: 13 residues. Here the CDR3 reads CASSLQSTGELFF. CDR3 DNA: TGTGCCAGCAGCTTGCAGAGCACCGGGGAGCTGTTTTTT.

The chain has TRBV9 and TRBJ2-1, with 8 bases lining up with TRBD2. V lost 3 bases to trimming and J lost 2 bases; unmatched junction nucleotides: 4. The CDR3 has 15 amino acids. CDR1 is SGDLS, CDR2 YYNGEE, per germline. CDR3 sequence reads: CASSGTSTTYNEQFF. The CDR3 DNA reads TGTGCCAGCAGCGGGACTAGCACCACCTACAATGAGCAGTTCTTC.

This clone was observed once. The chain combines TRBV11-1 with TRBJ2-1, with 12 nucleotides matching TRBD2. CDR1 and CDR2 from the germline V gene are SGHAT and FQDESV (reference sequence). This CDR3 has 18 residues. V shed 1 base, J shed 1 base, and the junction held 5 bases outside the gene matches. The CDR3 region has the DNA TGTGCCAGCAGCTTAGAACTAGCGGGGGGCTATTCCTACAATGAGCAGTTCTTC. This sequence encodes CASSLELAGGYSYNEQFF.

V and J are TRBV27 and TRBJ2-7; tentatively, D is TRBD2 (7 bases). The CDR3 is 14 residues long. CDR1 and CDR2 from the germline V gene are MNHEY and SMNVEV (reference sequence). V was trimmed by 4 bases and J by 4 bases, leaving 14 bases between them. CDR3 nucleotide sequence: TGTGCCAGCAGTTCGGGGGAGGGGGTGTACGAGCAGTACTTC. Encoded protein: CASSSGEGVYEQYF.

V gene TRBV30 combines with J gene TRBJ2-2, with D perhaps matching TRBD2 (6 bases). The CDR3 extends over 16 amino acids. Germline V lookup: CDR1 GTSNPN, CDR2 SVGIG (reference sequence). Trimming took off 1 base at V and 1 base at J, with 13 bases between the two ends. The CDR3 DNA reads TGTGCCTGGAGTGCACTCGAAGCGGGGAACACCGGGGAGCTGTTTTTT. As protein: CAWSALEAGNTGELFF.

The CDR3 nucleotides are TGTGCCAGTCGGTCTTGGGGGGCCAGCTCCTACGAGCAGTACTTC. Translated: CASRSWGASSYEQYF. The rearrangement links TRBV6-5 to TRBJ2-7; D could derive from TRBD1 or TRBD2 (6 bases each). This CDR3 region has 15 residues. Germline CDR1 is MNHEY and CDR2 is SVGAGI. The V and J ends lost 9 bases and 0 bases respectively, with 18 bases between them.